Listed below are T cell receptor beta chains from one sample, sequenced in a study of blood T cell repertoires in COVID-19. The assay was immunoSEQ multiplex PCR, and TCRdb's table has in-frame clones only and misses some. The sample holds a few hundred thousand clones, roughly 85% seen once. The sequenced sample was peripheral blood. These receptors originate from a man aged 50 or older with active or convalescent COVID-19. Each CDR3 is given with its conserved first and last residue. The D gene is left open where the match is weak. The listing skips clone size in some rows; elsewhere it reads once, few, many or a size class.

TRBJ2-7	-	15	TRBV5-6	TRBD2	CASSLRASGSNEQYF	TGTGCCAGCAGCTTGAGGGCTAGCGGGAGTAACGAGCAGTACTTC
TRBJ1-2	few	18	TRBV28	TRBD1	CASSSAPGQGTTGWGYTF	TGTGCCAGCAGTTCCGCCCCGGGACAGGGTACAACCGGGTGGGGCTACACCTTC
TRBJ1-2	-	12	TRBV7-9	TRBD1	CASSPQGATYTF	TGTGCCAGCAGCCCACAGGGGGCGACCTACACCTTC
TRBJ1-2	-	13	TRBV14	-	CASSLEILYGYTF	TGTGCCAGCAGCCTGGAGATCCTCTATGGCTACACCTTC
TRBJ1-4	once	14	TRBV19	-	CASSLPTTNEKLFF	TGTGCCAGTAGTCTACCTACAACTAATGAAAAACTGTTTTTT
TRBJ2-3	-	17	TRBV3-1/TRBV3-2	-	CASSQATTRSCTDTQYF	TGTGCCAGCAGCCAAGCCACGACGCGGTCTTGCACAGATACGCAGTATTTT
TRBJ1-2	-	15	TRBV4-1	-	CASRQETQRLYGYTF	TGCGCCAGCAGGCAAGAAACCCAAAGACTGTATGGCTACACCTTC
TRBJ1-5	-	14	TRBV6-5	-	CASRTGSGNQPQHF	TGTGCCAGCAGGACAGGTTCGGGCAATCAGCCCCAGCATTTT
TRBJ1-1	few	12	TRBV12-3/TRBV12-4	TRBD1	CASRTGSTEAFF	TGTGCCAGCAGGACAGGGAGTACTGAAGCTTTCTTT
TRBJ2-2	-	13	TRBV7-9	-	CASSFSNTGELFF	TGTGCCAGCAGCTTCAGTAACACCGGGGAGCTGTTTTTT
TRBJ2-7	once	14	TRBV28	-	CASSLYGQSYEQYF	TGTGCCAGCAGTTTATACGGACAGTCCTACGAGCAGTACTTC
TRBJ2-4	-	19	TRBV7-8	-	CASSLAIQSEALAKNIQYF	TGTGCCAGCAGCTTAGCAATCCAGTCGGAGGCCCTAGCCAAAAACATTCAGTACTTC
TRBJ2-1	-	13	TRBV28	TRBD1	CASTGQGRGEQFF	TGTGCCAGCACGGGACAGGGAAGAGGCGAGCAGTTCTTC
TRBJ2-7	-	14	TRBV18	TRBD2	CASSGLAGLWEQYF	TGTGCCAGCTCTGGACTAGCGGGCCTTTGGGAGCAGTACTTC
TRBJ1-5	-	21	TRBV6-2/TRBV6-3	-	CASSSIKGGRATGGRNQPQHF	TGTGCCAGCAGTTCTATAAAGGGAGGCAGGGCTACCGGGGGGCGCAATCAGCCCCAGCATTTT
TRBJ2-7	-	14	TRBV27	-	CASSLSRGAYEQYF	TGTGCCAGCAGTTTGTCAAGGGGTGCCTACGAGCAGTACTTC
TRBJ2-7	once	18	TRBV5-1	TRBD2	CASSPDPRASGSGSEQYF	TGCGCCAGCAGCCCCGACCCACGGGCTAGCGGGAGTGGCTCCGAGCAGTACTTC
TRBJ2-1	-	19	TRBV21-1	-	CASSKARASGRCGYNEQFF	TGTGCCAGCAGCAAAGCGAGAGCTAGCGGGAGGTGCGGGTACAATGAGCAGTTCTTC
TRBJ2-3	-	14	TRBV19	TRBD1	CASISGQSTDTQYF	TGTGCCAGTATATCGGGACAGAGCACAGATACGCAGTATTTT
TRBJ2-2	-	19	TRBV5-1	TRBD2	CASSFYSSGLAANTGELFF	TGCGCCAGCAGCTTCTACTCCTCGGGACTAGCGGCGAACACCGGGGAGCTGTTTTTT
TRBJ1-6	-	17	TRBV28	-	CASSPNRGLSYNSPLHF	TGTGCCAGCAGTCCGAATAGGGGATTATCCTATAATTCACCCCTCCACTTT
TRBJ1-6	-	18	TRBV28	TRBD1	CASRNLGQGISYNSPLHF	TGTGCCAGCAGAAACCTGGGACAGGGGATCTCCTATAATTCACCCCTCCACTTT
TRBJ1-2	-	13	TRBV19	-	CASIDRINYGYTF	TGTGCCAGTATCGACAGGATAAACTATGGCTACACCTTC
TRBJ2-1	-	13	TRBV9	-	CASSVDESPEQFF	TGTGCCAGCAGCGTAGACGAGAGCCCTGAGCAGTTCTTC
TRBJ1-3	-	14	TRBV7-2	-	CASSPQGRENTIYF	TGTGCCAGCAGCCCTCAGGGTAGAGAAAACACCATATATTTT
TRBJ1-5	-	16	TRBV19	-	CASSEQQGRVDQPQHF	TGTGCCAGTTCTGAGCAACAGGGAAGAGTGGATCAGCCCCAGCATTTT
TRBJ1-2	-	13	TRBV18	-	CASSTQGNYGYTF	TGTGCCAGCTCAACTCAGGGGAACTATGGCTACACCTTC
TRBJ2-5	few	16	TRBV5-1	TRBD2	CASSSRPTSGQETQYF	TGCGCCAGCAGCTCCCGCCCCACTAGCGGACAAGAGACCCAGTACTTC
TRBJ1-2	-	13	TRBV11-2	TRBD1	CASSTTGVYGYTF	TGTGCCAGCAGCACCACAGGGGTCTATGGCTACACCTTC
TRBJ2-4	-	15	TRBV30	-	CAWTSDTLAKNIQYF	TGTGCCTGGACTAGCGACACCCTAGCCAAAAACATTCAGTACTTC
TRBJ1-5	-	14	TRBV3-1/TRBV3-2	-	CASSQDRGNRPQHF	TGTGCCAGCAGCCAAGATCGGGGGAATCGGCCCCAGCATTTT
TRBJ2-1	-	12	TRBV6-5	-	CASRDIYNEQFF	TGTGCCAGCCGGGACATCTACAATGAGCAGTTCTTC
TRBJ2-3	-	12	TRBV7-2	-	CANSPTTDTQYF	TGTGCCAACTCACCAACCACAGATACGCAGTATTTT
TRBJ2-1	-	18	TRBV3-1/TRBV3-2	TRBD2	CASSPPGLAGAVMNEQFF	TGTGCCAGCAGCCCCCCTGGGCTAGCGGGAGCTGTCATGAATGAGCAGTTCTTC
TRBJ2-1	-	15	TRBV3-1/TRBV3-2	TRBD2	CASRVGTSDFNEQFF	TGTGCCAGTAGAGTAGGGACTAGTGATTTCAATGAGCAGTTCTTC
TRBJ2-7	-	15	TRBV5-1	-	CASSLAPTGSNEQYF	TGCGCCAGCAGCTTGGCCCCGACAGGCAGCAACGAGCAGTACTTC
TRBJ2-1	-	16	TRBV10-3	TRBD1	CAITQTGGFTNNEQFF	TGTGCCATTACACAAACAGGGGGCTTCACCAACAATGAGCAGTTCTTC
TRBJ2-1	-	17	TRBV18	TRBD1	CASSPPQGASSYNEQFF	TGTGCCAGCTCACCACCGCAGGGGGCCAGCTCCTACAATGAGCAGTTCTTC
TRBJ2-1	-	11	TRBV20-1	-	CSTTPGNEQFF	TGCAGTACAACTCCAGGGAATGAGCAGTTCTTC
TRBJ2-3	-	15	TRBV9	-	CASSVAGWGADTQYF	TGTGCCAGCAGCGTAGCGGGGTGGGGAGCAGATACGCAGTATTTT
TRBJ1-1	-	15	TRBV4-1	TRBD1	CASNVQQGMGTEAFF	TGCGCCAGCAACGTTCAACAGGGGATGGGCACTGAAGCTTTCTTT
TRBJ2-1	-	16	TRBV5-4	TRBD2	CASSPSRAGGRNEQFF	TGTGCCAGCAGCCCCTCTCGAGCGGGAGGTCGTAATGAGCAGTTCTTC
TRBJ1-2	-	14	TRBV29-1	-	CSVVSGAGVDGYTF	TGCAGCGTTGTTTCGGGAGCGGGAGTGGACGGCTACACCTTC
TRBJ1-5	-	13	TRBV9	TRBD1	CASSGDSYQPQHF	TGTGCCAGCAGTGGGGACAGCTATCAGCCCCAGCATTTT
TRBJ1-3	-	21	TRBV7-3	-	CAVMTGIPSSTLVLSGNTIYF	TGTGCCGTGATGACAGGTATTCCATCTAGCACTCTAGTCCTGTCTGGAAACACCATATATTTT
TRBJ1-2	-	13	TRBV5-1	TRBD1	CASSFQGDYGYTF	TGCGCCAGCAGCTTCCAGGGGGACTATGGCTACACCTTC
TRBJ2-4	-	16	TRBV6-5	-	CASSYSKPRGKNIQYF	TGTGCCAGCAGTTACTCGAAGCCCAGGGGAAAAAACATTCAGTACTTC
TRBJ2-3	-	18	TRBV9	TRBD2	CASSVGNSGRYSADTQYF	TGTGCCAGCAGCGTTGGTAATAGCGGGAGATATAGTGCAGATACGCAGTATTTT
TRBJ1-2	-	15	TRBV30	-	CAWSVGLGQGSRYTF	TGTGCCTGGAGTGTAGGGCTAGGGCAGGGCAGTCGCTACACCTTC
TRBJ1-3	-	16	TRBV5-8	-	CASSFRFGSSGNTIYF	TGTGCCAGCAGCTTCCGGTTCGGGAGCTCTGGAAACACCATATATTTT
TRBJ2-7	-	13	TRBV19	TRBD1	CASSNRGSYEQYF	TGTGCCAGTAGCAACAGGGGTTCCTACGAGCAGTACTTC
TRBJ2-1	-	16	TRBV24-1	TRBD2	CATSDPGLAGNNEQFF	TGTGCCACCAGTGATCCGGGACTAGCGGGAAACAATGAGCAGTTCTTC
TRBJ1-1	-	15	TRBV7-8	-	CASSPRVASNTEAFF	TGTGCCAGCAGCCCCAGGGTTGCTTCGAACACTGAAGCTTTCTTT
TRBJ2-1	-	15	TRBV14	TRBD2	CASSQLAGSYNEQFF	TGTGCCAGCAGCCAACTAGCGGGCTCCTACAATGAGCAGTTCTTC
TRBJ1-1	-	15	TRBV6-5	-	CASRYNTGSSTEAFF	TGTGCCAGCAGGTATAATACAGGGAGCTCCACTGAAGCTTTCTTT